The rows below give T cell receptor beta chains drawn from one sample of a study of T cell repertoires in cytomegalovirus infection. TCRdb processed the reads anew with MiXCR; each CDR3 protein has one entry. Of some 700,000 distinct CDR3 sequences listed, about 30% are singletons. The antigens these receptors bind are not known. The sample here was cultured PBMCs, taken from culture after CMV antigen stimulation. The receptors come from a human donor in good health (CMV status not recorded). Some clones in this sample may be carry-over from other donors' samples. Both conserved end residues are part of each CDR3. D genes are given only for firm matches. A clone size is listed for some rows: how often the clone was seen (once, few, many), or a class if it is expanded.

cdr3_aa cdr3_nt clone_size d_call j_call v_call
CASSSRTGPYEQYF TGTGCCAGCAGCTCGCGGACAGGGCCCTACGAGCAGTACTTC many TRBD1 TRBJ2-7 TRBV7-2
CSASPLAGNRIGNEQFF TGCAGTGCTAGCCCCCTTGCCGGTAATCGAATCGGCAATGAGCAGTTCTTC NA NA TRBJ2-1 TRBV20-1
CASSLGVDSPLHF TGTGCCAGCAGCTTAGGTGTAGATTCACCCCTCCACTTT NA NA TRBJ1-6 TRBV7-2
CASSQASPAALGKPQHF TGTGCCAGCAGCCAAGCGTCTCCGGCCGCCCTCGGGAAGCCCCAGCATTTT few NA TRBJ1-5 TRBV4-2
CASTPMTEYNEQFF TGTGCCAGCACCCCGATGACAGAATACAATGAGCAGTTCTTC many NA TRBJ2-1 TRBV7-2
CASSLGGNRGRNIQYF TGTGCCAGCAGCTTGGGGGGAAACAGGGGTAGGAACATTCAGTACTTC NA NA TRBJ2-4 TRBV7-2
CASSGGTGVEQYF TGTGCCAGTAGCGGGGGGACAGGGGTCGAGCAGTACTTC few TRBD1 TRBJ2-7 TRBV19
CASSFTRSVSAEAFF TGTGCCAGCAGTTTTACGCGAAGTGTAAGCGCTGAAGCTTTCTTT few NA TRBJ1-1 TRBV12-3/TRBV12-4
CASSLVNGDTQYF TGTGCCAGCAGCTTAGTAAATGGGGATACGCAGTATTTT NA NA TRBJ2-3 TRBV7-9
CASSIGRANQPQHF TGTGCCAGTAGTATCGGGCGTGCCAATCAGCCCCAGCATTTT NA NA TRBJ1-5 TRBV19
CASRERGTAATNEKLFF TGCGCCAGCAGGGAACGCGGGACAGCTGCAACTAATGAAAAACTGTTTTTT NA TRBD1 TRBJ1-4 TRBV5-1
CASSLVSGSADTQYF TGTGCCAGCAGCTTAGTTTCTGGGTCAGCAGATACGCAGTATTTT NA NA TRBJ2-3 TRBV7-2
CSARDSRQGRSGNTIYF TGCAGTGCTAGAGATAGCCGACAGGGCCGCTCTGGAAACACCATATATTTT NA TRBD1 TRBJ1-3 TRBV20-1
CSVGRRLGGETQYF TGCAGCGTGGGTCGTCGGCTAGGAGGGGAGACCCAGTACTTC NA NA TRBJ2-5 TRBV29-1
CASSKRGREETQYF TGTGCCAGCAGCAAAAGGGGGAGGGAAGAGACCCAGTACTTC few NA TRBJ2-5 TRBV7-2
CASTFRDRGPDTQYF TGTGCCAGCACTTTCAGGGACAGGGGACCAGATACGCAGTATTTT NA TRBD1 TRBJ2-3 TRBV7-9
CASSYGRDNSPLHF TGCGCCAGCAGCTATGGACGGGATAATTCACCCCTCCACTTT NA NA TRBJ1-6 TRBV5-1
CASSLLALAGGRRGETQYF TGTGCCAGCAGCTTATTGGCTTTAGCGGGGGGGCGAAGAGGTGAGACCCAGTACTTC once TRBD2 TRBJ2-5 TRBV7-9
CAVTSGETDTQYF TGTGCCGTCACTAGCGGGGAAACAGATACGCAGTATTTT NA TRBD2 TRBJ2-3 TRBV10-3
CASSPTSGKINEQFF TGTGCCAGCAGCCCCACTAGCGGGAAGATAAATGAGCAGTTCTTC NA TRBD2 TRBJ2-1 TRBV5-3
CSARYGTAPGTEAFF TGCAGTGCTAGATACGGGACAGCCCCCGGTACTGAAGCTTTCTTT NA TRBD1 TRBJ1-1 TRBV20-1
CASSSRLEAYNEQFF TGTGCCAGCAGCTCTCGACTAGAAGCCTACAATGAGCAGTTCTTC few NA TRBJ2-1 TRBV7-8
CASSSDEGRSPLHF TGTGCCAGCAGCTCGGACGAGGGCCGTTCACCCCTCCACTTT once NA TRBJ1-6 TRBV7-9